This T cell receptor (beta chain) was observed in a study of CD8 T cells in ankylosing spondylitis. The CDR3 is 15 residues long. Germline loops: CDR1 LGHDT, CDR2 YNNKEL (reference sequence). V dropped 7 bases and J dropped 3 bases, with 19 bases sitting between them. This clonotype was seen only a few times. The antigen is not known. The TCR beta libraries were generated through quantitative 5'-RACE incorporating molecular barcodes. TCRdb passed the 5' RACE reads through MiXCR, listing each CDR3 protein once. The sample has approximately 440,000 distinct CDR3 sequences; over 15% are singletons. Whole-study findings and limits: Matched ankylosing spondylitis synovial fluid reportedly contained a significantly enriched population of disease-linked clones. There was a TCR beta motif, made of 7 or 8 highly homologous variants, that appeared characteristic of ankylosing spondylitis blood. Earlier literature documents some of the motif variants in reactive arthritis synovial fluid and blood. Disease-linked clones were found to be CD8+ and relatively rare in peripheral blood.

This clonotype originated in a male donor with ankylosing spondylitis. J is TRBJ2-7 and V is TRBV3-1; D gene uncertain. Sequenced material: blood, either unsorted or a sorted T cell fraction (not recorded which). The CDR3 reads CASTSAVPSVYEQYF. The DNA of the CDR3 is TGTGCCAGCACCTCTGCGGTCCCCTCCGTCTACGAGCAGTACTTC.